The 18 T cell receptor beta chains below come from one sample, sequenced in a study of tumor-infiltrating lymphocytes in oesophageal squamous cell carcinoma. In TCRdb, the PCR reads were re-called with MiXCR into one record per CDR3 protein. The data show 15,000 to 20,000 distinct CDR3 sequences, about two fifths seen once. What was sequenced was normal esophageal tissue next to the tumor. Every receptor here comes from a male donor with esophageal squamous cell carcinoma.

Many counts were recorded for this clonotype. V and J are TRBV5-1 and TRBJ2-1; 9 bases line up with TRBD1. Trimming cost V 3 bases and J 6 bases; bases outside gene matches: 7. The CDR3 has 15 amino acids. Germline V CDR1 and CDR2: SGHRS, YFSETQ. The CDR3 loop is CASSYVGTGLNEQFF. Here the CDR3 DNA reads TGCGCCAGCAGCTATGTCGGGACAGGGCTCAATGAGCAGTTCTTC.

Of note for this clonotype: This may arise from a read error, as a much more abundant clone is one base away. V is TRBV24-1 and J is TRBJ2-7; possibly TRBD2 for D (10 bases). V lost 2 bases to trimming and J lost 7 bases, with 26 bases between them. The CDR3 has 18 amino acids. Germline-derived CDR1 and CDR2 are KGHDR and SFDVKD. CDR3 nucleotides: TGTGCCACCAGTGATTCAACAGGGGGCAGCGGGAGGGGGTCTGAGCAGTACTTC. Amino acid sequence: CATSDSTGGSGRGSEQYF.

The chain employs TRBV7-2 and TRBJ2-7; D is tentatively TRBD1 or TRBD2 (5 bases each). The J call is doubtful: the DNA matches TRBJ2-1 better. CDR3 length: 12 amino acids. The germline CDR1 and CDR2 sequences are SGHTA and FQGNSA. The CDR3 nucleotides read TGTGCCAGCAGCTTAGGGGGGTATGAGCAGTTCTTC. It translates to CASSLGGYEQFF.

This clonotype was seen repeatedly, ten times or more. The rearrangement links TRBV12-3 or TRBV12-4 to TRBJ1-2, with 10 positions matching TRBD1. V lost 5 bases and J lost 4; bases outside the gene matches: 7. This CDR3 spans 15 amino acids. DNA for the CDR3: TGTGCCAGCAGTCCCCGACAGGGGGCGCGCTATGGCTACACCTTC. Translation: CASSPRQGARYGYTF.

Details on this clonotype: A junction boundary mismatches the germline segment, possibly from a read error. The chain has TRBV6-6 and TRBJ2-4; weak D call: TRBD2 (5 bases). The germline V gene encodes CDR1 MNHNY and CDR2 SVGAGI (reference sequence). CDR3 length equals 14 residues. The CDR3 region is CASSPGMGKVALHF. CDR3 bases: TGTGCCAGCAGCCCGGGGATGGGAAAGGTGGCCCTCCACTTC.

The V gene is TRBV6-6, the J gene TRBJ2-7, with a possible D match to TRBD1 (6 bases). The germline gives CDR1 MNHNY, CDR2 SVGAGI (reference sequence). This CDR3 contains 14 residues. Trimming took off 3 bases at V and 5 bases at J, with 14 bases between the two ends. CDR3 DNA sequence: TGTGCCAGCAGTTATTATCACCGGACAGACGAGCAGTACTTC. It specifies CASSYYHRTDEQYF.

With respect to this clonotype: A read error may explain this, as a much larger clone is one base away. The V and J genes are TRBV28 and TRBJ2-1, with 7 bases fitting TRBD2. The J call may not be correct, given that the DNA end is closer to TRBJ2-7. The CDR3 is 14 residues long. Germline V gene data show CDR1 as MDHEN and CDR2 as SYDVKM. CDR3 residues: CASREASGVNEQYF. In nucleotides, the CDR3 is TGTGCCAGCAGGGAGGCTAGCGGAGTCAATGAGCAGTACTTC.

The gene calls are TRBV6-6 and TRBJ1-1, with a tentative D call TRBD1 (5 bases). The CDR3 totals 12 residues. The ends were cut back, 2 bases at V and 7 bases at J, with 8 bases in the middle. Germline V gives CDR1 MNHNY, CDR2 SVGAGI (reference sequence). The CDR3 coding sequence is TGTGCCAGCAGTTACATAGGGGATGAAGCTTTCTTT. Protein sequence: CASSYIGDEAFF.

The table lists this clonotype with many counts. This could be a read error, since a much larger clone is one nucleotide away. CDR3 sequence: CASRSLAGGGEQYF. CDR3 DNA sequence: TGTGCCAGCAGGTCCCTAGCCGGGGGAGGTGAGCAGTACTTC. The V call is TRBV7-3, the J call TRBJ2-7; tentative D call: TRBD2 (6 bases). CDR3 length: 14 residues. The V end was cut by 6 bases, the J end by 7 bases, with 19 bases between. Germline CDR1 reads SGHTA; CDR2 reads FQGTGA.

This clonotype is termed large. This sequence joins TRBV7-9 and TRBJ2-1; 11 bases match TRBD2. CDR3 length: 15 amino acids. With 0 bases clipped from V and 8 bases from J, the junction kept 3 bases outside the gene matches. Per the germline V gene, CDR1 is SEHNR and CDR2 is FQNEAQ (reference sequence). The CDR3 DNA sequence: TGTGCCAGCAGCTTAGCTAGCGGGAGGGACGATGAGCAGTTCTTC. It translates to CASSLASGRDDEQFF.

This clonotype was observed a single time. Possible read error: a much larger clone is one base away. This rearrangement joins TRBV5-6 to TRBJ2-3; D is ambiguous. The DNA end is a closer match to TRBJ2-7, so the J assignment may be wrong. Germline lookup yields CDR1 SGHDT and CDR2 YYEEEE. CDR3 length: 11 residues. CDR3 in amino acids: CASSITYEQYF. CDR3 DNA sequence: TGTGCCAGCAGCATTACCTACGAGCAGTACTTC.

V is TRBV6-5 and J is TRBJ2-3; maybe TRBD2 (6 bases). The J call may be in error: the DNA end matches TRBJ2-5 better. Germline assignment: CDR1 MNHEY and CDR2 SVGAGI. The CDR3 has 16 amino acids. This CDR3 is CASSLLTLAGQETQYF. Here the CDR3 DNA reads TGTGCCAGCAGCCTGCTGACTTTGGCGGGACAAGAGACCCAGTACTTC.

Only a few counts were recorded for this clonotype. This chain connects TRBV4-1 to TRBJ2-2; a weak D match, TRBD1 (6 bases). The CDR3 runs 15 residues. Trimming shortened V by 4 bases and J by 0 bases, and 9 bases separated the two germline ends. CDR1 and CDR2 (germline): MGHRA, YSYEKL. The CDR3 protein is CASSPQGPNTGELFF. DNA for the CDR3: TGCGCCAGCAGCCCACAGGGACCGAACACCGGGGAGCTGTTTTTT.

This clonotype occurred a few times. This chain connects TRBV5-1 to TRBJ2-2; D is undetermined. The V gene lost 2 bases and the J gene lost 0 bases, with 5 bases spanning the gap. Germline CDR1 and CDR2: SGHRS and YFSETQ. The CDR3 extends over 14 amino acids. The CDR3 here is CASSFNSNTGELFF. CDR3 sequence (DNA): TGCGCCAGCAGCTTTAACTCGAACACCGGGGAGCTGTTTTTT.

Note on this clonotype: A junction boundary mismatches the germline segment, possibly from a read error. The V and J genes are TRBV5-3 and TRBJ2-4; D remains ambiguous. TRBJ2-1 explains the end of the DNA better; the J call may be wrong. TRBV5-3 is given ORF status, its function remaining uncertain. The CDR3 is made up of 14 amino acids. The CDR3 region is CASSLGLGNNEQFF. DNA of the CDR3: TGTGCCAGCAGCTTGGGGTTAGGGAACAATGAGCAGTTCTTC.

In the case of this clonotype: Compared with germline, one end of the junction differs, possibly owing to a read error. CDR3 DNA sequence: TGTGCCAGCAGTTACTCTAGCGGGGGGGGGAATGAGCAGTTCTTT. This codes for CASSYSSGGGNEQFF. The chain uses TRBV6-6 and TRBJ2-3, with 11 nucleotides matching TRBD2. CDR1 and CDR2 (germline): MNHNY, SVGAGI (reference sequence). The CDR3 runs to 15 residues.

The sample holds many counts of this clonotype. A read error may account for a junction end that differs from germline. The DNA of the CDR3 is TGTGCTAGCAGCTCCCCAAGCGGGAGCTCCTACGAGCAGTACTTC. Translated, it gives CASSSPSGSSYEQYF. The chain is built from TRBV7-7 and TRBJ2-7; 8 bases agree with TRBD2. CDR1 is SSHAT and CDR2 is FNYEAQ in the germline V gene (reference sequence). This CDR3 is built from 15 residues.

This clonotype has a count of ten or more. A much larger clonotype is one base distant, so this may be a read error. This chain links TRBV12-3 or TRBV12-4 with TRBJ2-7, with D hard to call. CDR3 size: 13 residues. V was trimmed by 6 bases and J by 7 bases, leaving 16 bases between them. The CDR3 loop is CASSFSAFGEQYF. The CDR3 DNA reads TGTGCCAGCAGCTTTTCGGCCTTTGGTGAGCAGTACTTC.